This TCR beta chain was found in a study of blood T cell repertoires in COVID-19. Sequenced by immunoSEQ multiplex PCR; TCRdb stores in-frame clones only, minus some. The sample lists just under 95,000 clones; about four fifths were seen once. Per the germline V gene, CDR1 is ENHRY and CDR2 is SYGVKD. V gave up 8 bases and J gave up 6 bases; unmatched junction bases: 1. CDR3 length: 12 amino acids. The J gene is TRBJ2-1, the V gene TRBV10-3; 10 positions match TRBD2. This sequence originates from a human donor in a cohort sampled during active COVID-19. The source material was peripheral blood. Here the CDR3 DNA reads TGTGCCATCCGGACTAGCGGCAATGAGCAGTTCTTC. Protein: CAIRTSGNEQFF.